The clone carrying this T cell receptor (beta chain) came up a few times. The germline V gene has CDR1 LNHDA and CDR2 SQIVND (reference sequence). The CDR3 is 14 residues long. The V gene lost 5 bases and the J gene lost 5 bases, with 12 bases spanning the gap. Source study methods: Scientists estimated how many nucleated cells there were by amplifying reference gene primers. Clones were sequenced by immunoSEQ multiplex PCR, and TCRdb holds only the in-frame ones, with some missing. That table furnishes V, J and clone size, whereas the DNA furnished D and trimming. Of roughly 130,000 clones listed, about 80% are singletons. This sample was taken from a study of blood T cell repertoires in COVID-19. About the research overall: The United States, Italy and Spain were the sources of the acute and convalescent COVID-19 samples. Nucleic acid was either cDNA or gDNA, and it came from T cells, B-cell-depleted T cells, or PBMCs.

Sequences were obtained from peripheral blood. The rearrangement uses TRBV19 and TRBJ2-2; maybe TRBD1 (6 bases). The clonotype comes from a woman aged 45-65 years with acute or convalescent COVID-19. The CDR3 DNA reads as TGTGCCAGTAGTGCCGGGACACTTACCGGGGAGCTGTTTTTT. Protein sequence: CASSAGTLTGELFF.